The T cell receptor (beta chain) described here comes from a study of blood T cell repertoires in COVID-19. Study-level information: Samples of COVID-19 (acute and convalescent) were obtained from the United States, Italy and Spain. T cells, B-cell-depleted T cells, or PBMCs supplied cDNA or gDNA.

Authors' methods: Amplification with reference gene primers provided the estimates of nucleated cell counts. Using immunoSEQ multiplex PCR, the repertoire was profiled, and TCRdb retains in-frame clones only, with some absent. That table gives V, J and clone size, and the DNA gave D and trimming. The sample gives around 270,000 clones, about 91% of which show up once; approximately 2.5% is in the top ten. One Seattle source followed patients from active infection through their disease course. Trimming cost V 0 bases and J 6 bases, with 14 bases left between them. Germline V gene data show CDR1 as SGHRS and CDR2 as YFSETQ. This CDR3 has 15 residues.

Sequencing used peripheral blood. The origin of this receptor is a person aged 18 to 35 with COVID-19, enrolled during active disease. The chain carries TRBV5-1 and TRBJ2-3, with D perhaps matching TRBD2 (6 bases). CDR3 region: CASSLGDFLGDTQYF. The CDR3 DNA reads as TGCGCCAGCAGCTTGGGGGACTTCCTTGGGGATACGCAGTATTTT.